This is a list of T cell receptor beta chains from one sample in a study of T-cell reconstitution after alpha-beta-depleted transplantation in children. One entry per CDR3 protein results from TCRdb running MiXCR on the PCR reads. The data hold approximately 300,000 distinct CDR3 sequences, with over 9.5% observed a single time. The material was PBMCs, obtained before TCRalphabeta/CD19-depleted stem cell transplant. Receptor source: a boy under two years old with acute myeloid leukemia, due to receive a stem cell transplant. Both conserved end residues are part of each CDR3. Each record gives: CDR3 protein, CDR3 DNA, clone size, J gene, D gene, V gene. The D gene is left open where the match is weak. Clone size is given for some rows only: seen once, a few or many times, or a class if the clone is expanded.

CDR3 protein: CASSFGNTIYF
CDR3 DNA: TGTGCCAGCAGTTTTGGAAACACCATATATTTT
clone size: many
J gene: TRBJ1-3
D gene: -
V gene: TRBV12-3/TRBV12-4

CDR3 protein: CASSLAGYREGSEKLFF
CDR3 DNA: TGTGCCAGCAGCTTAGCTGGGTACAGGGAGGGGAGTGAAAAACTGTTTTTT
clone size: -
J gene: TRBJ1-4
D gene: -
V gene: TRBV7-9

CDR3 protein: CASSGGHGTGGNAQYF
CDR3 DNA: TGTGCCAGCAGTGGGGGTCACGGGACAGGGGGCAATGCGCAGTATTTT
clone size: many
J gene: TRBJ2-3
D gene: TRBD1
V gene: TRBV2

CDR3 protein: CASSQNWERAEQYF
CDR3 DNA: TGTGCCAGCAGCCAGAACTGGGAAAGAGCCGAGCAGTACTTC
clone size: many
J gene: TRBJ2-7
D gene: -
V gene: TRBV7-9

CDR3 protein: CASSLSGGLRETQYF
CDR3 DNA: TGTGCCAGCAGCTTGAGCGGGGGACTTCGAGAGACCCAGTACTTC
clone size: many
J gene: TRBJ2-5
D gene: TRBD2
V gene: TRBV7-2

CDR3 protein: CASSLEWWDETQYF
CDR3 DNA: TGCGCCAGCAGCTTGGAGTGGTGGGACGAGACCCAGTACTTC
clone size: few
J gene: TRBJ2-5
D gene: -
V gene: TRBV5-1

CDR3 protein: CASMKRAQYF
CDR3 DNA: TGTGCCAGCATGAAACGGGCGCAGTACTTC
clone size: many
J gene: TRBJ2-7
D gene: -
V gene: TRBV28

CDR3 protein: CASTQTRVQETQYF
CDR3 DNA: TGTGCCAGCACCCAGACTAGGGTCCAAGAGACCCAGTACTTC
clone size: many
J gene: TRBJ2-5
D gene: -
V gene: TRBV2

CDR3 protein: CASSVGREADTQYF
CDR3 DNA: TGTGCCAGCAGTGTTGGCCGGGAAGCAGATACGCAGTATTTT
clone size: many
J gene: TRBJ2-3
D gene: -
V gene: TRBV6-4

CDR3 protein: CSVEVRGRGIGYTF
CDR3 DNA: TGCAGCGTTGAAGTTCGGGGCAGGGGGATAGGCTACACCTTC
clone size: many
J gene: TRBJ1-2
D gene: TRBD1
V gene: TRBV29-1

CDR3 protein: CATRRPASPYEQYF
CDR3 DNA: TGTGCCACCCGAAGACCAGCTTCTCCCTACGAGCAGTACTTC
clone size: many
J gene: TRBJ2-7
D gene: -
V gene: TRBV28

CDR3 protein: CASSESSGHNTGELFF
CDR3 DNA: TGTGCCAGCAGTGAATCTAGCGGGCATAACACCGGGGAGCTGTTTTTT
clone size: many
J gene: TRBJ2-2
D gene: TRBD2
V gene: TRBV25-1

CDR3 protein: CASSHGTSGDTQYF
CDR3 DNA: TGTGCCAGCAGCCACGGGACTAGCGGCGATACGCAGTATTTT
clone size: once
J gene: TRBJ2-3
D gene: TRBD2
V gene: TRBV28

CDR3 protein: CSAWGGDSYEQYF
CDR3 DNA: TGCAGTGCCTGGGGGGGGGACTCCTACGAGCAGTACTTC
clone size: many
J gene: TRBJ2-7
D gene: TRBD2
V gene: TRBV20-1

CDR3 protein: CASSQDGSSGANVLTF
CDR3 DNA: TGCGCCAGCAGCCAAGACGGGAGCTCTGGGGCCAACGTCCTGACTTTC
clone size: many
J gene: TRBJ2-6
D gene: -
V gene: TRBV4-3

CDR3 protein: CSARPSFRGSSPLHF
CDR3 DNA: TGCAGTGCTAGACCTTCCTTCAGGGGTAGTTCACCCCTCCACTTT
clone size: -
J gene: TRBJ1-6
D gene: -
V gene: TRBV20-1

CDR3 protein: CASSSEGSSYNSPLHF
CDR3 DNA: TGTGCCAGCAGCTCAGAGGGAAGCTCCTATAATTCACCCCTCCACTTT
clone size: many
J gene: TRBJ1-6
D gene: -
V gene: TRBV7-6

CDR3 protein: CASSWILYEQYF
CDR3 DNA: TGTGCCAGCAGTTGGATTCTCTACGAGCAGTACTTC
clone size: many
J gene: TRBJ2-7
D gene: -
V gene: TRBV12-3/TRBV12-4

CDR3 protein: CSARGGTGTSYYEQYF
CDR3 DNA: TGCAGTGCTAGAGGCGGGACCGGGACATCCTACTACGAGCAGTACTTC
clone size: -
J gene: TRBJ2-7
D gene: -
V gene: TRBV20-1

CDR3 protein: CAWRSQGARTGELFF
CDR3 DNA: TGTGCCTGGAGGTCACAGGGGGCCCGCACCGGGGAGCTGTTTTTT
clone size: -
J gene: TRBJ2-2
D gene: TRBD1
V gene: TRBV30

CDR3 protein: CASSLYGVSYEQYF
CDR3 DNA: TGTGCCAGCAGTTTATACGGAGTCTCCTACGAGCAGTACTTC
clone size: many
J gene: TRBJ2-7
D gene: -
V gene: TRBV28

CDR3 protein: CASSSQIMGSLHHLGSYNEQFF
CDR3 DNA: TGTGCCAGCAGTTCCCAAATAATGGGGAGCCTACACCACCTTGGCTCCTACAATGAGCAGTTCTTC
clone size: many
J gene: TRBJ2-1
D gene: -
V gene: TRBV28

CDR3 protein: CASRRDGTHEKLFF
CDR3 DNA: TGTGCCAGCAGGCGGGACGGAACTCATGAAAAACTGTTTTTT
clone size: few
J gene: TRBJ1-4
D gene: -
V gene: TRBV28

CDR3 protein: CASSLAWGRELFF
CDR3 DNA: TGCGCCAGCAGCTTGGCGTGGGGGAGAGAGCTGTTTTTT
clone size: many
J gene: TRBJ2-2
D gene: -
V gene: TRBV5-1

CDR3 protein: CASRGGGEVYGYTF
CDR3 DNA: TGTGCCAGCAGAGGAGGGGGCGAGGTTTATGGCTACACCTTC
clone size: many
J gene: TRBJ1-2
D gene: TRBD1
V gene: TRBV28

CDR3 protein: CASSAYRDRAYNEQFF
CDR3 DNA: TGTGCCAGCAGCGCCTACCGGGACAGGGCCTACAATGAGCAGTTCTTC
clone size: few
J gene: TRBJ2-1
D gene: TRBD1
V gene: TRBV7-3

CDR3 protein: CASSLGPSSTDTQYF
CDR3 DNA: TGCGCCAGCAGCTTGGGACCCTCTAGCACAGATACGCAGTATTTT
clone size: many
J gene: TRBJ2-3
D gene: -
V gene: TRBV5-1

CDR3 protein: CASNERASGIDGYTF
CDR3 DNA: TGTGCCAGCAACGAACGGGCCTCAGGCATCGATGGCTACACCTTC
clone size: many
J gene: TRBJ1-2
D gene: -
V gene: TRBV12-3/TRBV12-4

CDR3 protein: CASSRGAGGDSPLHF
CDR3 DNA: TGTGCCAGTAGTCGGGGGGCAGGGGGCGATTCACCCCTCCACTTT
clone size: many
J gene: TRBJ1-6
D gene: TRBD1
V gene: TRBV19

CDR3 protein: CASSFRVAGNEQFF
CDR3 DNA: TGTGCCAGCAGCTTTAGGGTAGCTGGGAACGAGCAGTTCTTC
clone size: once
J gene: TRBJ2-1
D gene: -
V gene: TRBV7-2

CDR3 protein: CASSFNPDRTLGQYF
CDR3 DNA: TGCGCCAGCAGCTTCAATCCGGACAGGACCTTGGGGCAGTACTTC
clone size: many
J gene: TRBJ2-7
D gene: TRBD1
V gene: TRBV5-1

CDR3 protein: CASSPGTSDPEQYF
CDR3 DNA: TGCGCCAGCAGCCCAGGGACTAGCGACCCCGAGCAGTACTTC
clone size: many
J gene: TRBJ2-7
D gene: TRBD2
V gene: TRBV5-1

CDR3 protein: CASRRTPIPGANVLTF
CDR3 DNA: TGTGCCAGTAGGCGGACACCGATCCCTGGGGCCAACGTCCTGACTTTC
clone size: many
J gene: TRBJ2-6
D gene: -
V gene: TRBV19

CDR3 protein: CASTGYTYEQYF
CDR3 DNA: TGTGCCAGCACGGGCTACACCTACGAGCAGTACTTC
clone size: many
J gene: TRBJ2-7
D gene: -
V gene: TRBV6-2/TRBV6-3

CDR3 protein: CASSPSGLAGADTQYF
CDR3 DNA: TGTGCCAGCTCACCCTCGGGACTAGCGGGGGCGGATACGCAGTATTTT
clone size: many
J gene: TRBJ2-3
D gene: TRBD2
V gene: TRBV18

CDR3 protein: CSASSTSGGATDTQYF
CDR3 DNA: TGCAGTGCTAGTTCGACTAGCGGGGGGGCCACAGATACGCAGTATTTT
clone size: many
J gene: TRBJ2-3
D gene: TRBD2
V gene: TRBV20-1

CDR3 protein: CASSSNRGQREYNEQFF
CDR3 DNA: TGTGCCAGCAGCTCTAACAGGGGGCAAAGGGAATACAATGAGCAGTTCTTC
clone size: -
J gene: TRBJ2-1
D gene: TRBD1
V gene: TRBV7-3

CDR3 protein: CASSLAGGLYEQYF
CDR3 DNA: TGTGCCAGCAGCCTAGCGGGGGGGCTGTACGAGCAGTACTTC
clone size: many
J gene: TRBJ2-7
D gene: TRBD2
V gene: TRBV14

CDR3 protein: CASSEKRVPGQGWSSYEQYF
CDR3 DNA: TGTGCCAGCAGCGAAAAACGTGTCCCGGGACAGGGATGGAGCTCCTACGAGCAGTACTTC
clone size: many
J gene: TRBJ2-7
D gene: -
V gene: TRBV21-1

CDR3 protein: CASSVQDRGNYGYTF
CDR3 DNA: TGTGCCAGCAGCGTCCAGGACAGGGGAAACTATGGCTACACCTTC
clone size: -
J gene: TRBJ1-2
D gene: TRBD1
V gene: TRBV9

CDR3 protein: CASSYQGWTSTDTQYF
CDR3 DNA: TGTGCCAGCAGCTATCAGGGGTGGACTAGCACAGATACGCAGTATTTT
clone size: many
J gene: TRBJ2-3
D gene: -
V gene: TRBV7-2

CDR3 protein: CASSYSVAGGPGEQYF
CDR3 DNA: TGTGCCAGCAGTTACTCCGTAGCGGGGGGGCCGGGGGAGCAGTACTTC
clone size: -
J gene: TRBJ2-7
D gene: TRBD2
V gene: TRBV6-5

CDR3 protein: CAISDPTRAGAETQYF
CDR3 DNA: TGTGCCATCAGTGACCCTACCCGGGCAGGGGCGGAGACCCAGTACTTC
clone size: medium-sized
J gene: TRBJ2-5
D gene: -
V gene: TRBV10-3

CDR3 protein: CASSLRPRGELFF
CDR3 DNA: TGTGCCAGCAGCTTAAGGCCAAGAGGGGAGCTGTTTTTT
clone size: few
J gene: TRBJ2-2
D gene: -
V gene: TRBV7-3

CDR3 protein: CASSFDWDRGKNEQFF
CDR3 DNA: TGTGCCAGCAGTTTTGATTGGGACAGGGGTAAAAATGAGCAGTTCTTC
clone size: many
J gene: TRBJ2-1
D gene: TRBD1
V gene: TRBV12-3/TRBV12-4

CDR3 protein: CSVERQGNSSYEQYF
CDR3 DNA: TGCAGCGTTGAACGACAGGGGAACAGCTCCTACGAGCAGTACTTC
clone size: many
J gene: TRBJ2-7
D gene: TRBD1
V gene: TRBV29-1

CDR3 protein: CASSQDTLAGGSYEQYF
CDR3 DNA: TGCGCCAGCAGCCAAGATACCCTAGCGGGAGGGTCCTACGAGCAGTACTTC
clone size: many
J gene: TRBJ2-7
D gene: TRBD2
V gene: TRBV4-3

CDR3 protein: CSVVRTEAFF
CDR3 DNA: TGCAGCGTTGTAAGAACTGAAGCTTTCTTT
clone size: many
J gene: TRBJ1-1
D gene: -
V gene: TRBV29-1

CDR3 protein: CASSYGTSGPYNEQFF
CDR3 DNA: TGTGCCAGCAGTTACGGGACTAGCGGGCCTTACAATGAGCAGTTCTTC
clone size: many
J gene: TRBJ2-1
D gene: TRBD2
V gene: TRBV6-5

CDR3 protein: CASRGEGAETQYF
CDR3 DNA: TGTGCCAGCAGGGGGGAGGGGGCAGAGACCCAGTACTTC
clone size: many
J gene: TRBJ2-5
D gene: -
V gene: TRBV6-6

CDR3 protein: CAISGTTVGEQYF
CDR3 DNA: TGTGCCATCAGTGGGACTACCGTGGGCGAGCAGTACTTC
clone size: many
J gene: TRBJ2-7
D gene: -
V gene: TRBV10-3

CDR3 protein: CASSYHNSGLDMRSTYEQYF
CDR3 DNA: TGTGCCAGCAGTTACCACAATTCGGGGCTAGATATGAGGTCGACCTACGAGCAGTACTTC
clone size: many
J gene: TRBJ2-7
D gene: -
V gene: TRBV6-2/TRBV6-3

CDR3 protein: CSAPTPGTSGVYNEQFF
CDR3 DNA: TGCAGTGCTCCCACCCCCGGGACTAGCGGGGTTTACAATGAGCAGTTCTTC
clone size: few
J gene: TRBJ2-1
D gene: TRBD2
V gene: TRBV20-1

CDR3 protein: CASSEEEGGELFF
CDR3 DNA: TGTGCCAGCAGTGAAGAGGAAGGAGGGGAGCTGTTTTTT
clone size: many
J gene: TRBJ2-2
D gene: -
V gene: TRBV6-1